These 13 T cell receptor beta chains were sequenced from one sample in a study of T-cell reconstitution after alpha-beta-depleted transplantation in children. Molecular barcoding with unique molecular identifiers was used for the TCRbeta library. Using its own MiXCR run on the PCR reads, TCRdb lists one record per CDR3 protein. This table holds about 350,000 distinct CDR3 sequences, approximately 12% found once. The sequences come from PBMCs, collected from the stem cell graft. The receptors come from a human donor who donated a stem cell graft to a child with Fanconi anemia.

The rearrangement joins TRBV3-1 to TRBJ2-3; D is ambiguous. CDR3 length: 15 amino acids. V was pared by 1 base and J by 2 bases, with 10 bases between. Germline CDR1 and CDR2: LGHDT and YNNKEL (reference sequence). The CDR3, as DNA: TGTGCCAGCAGCCAAGCCGACGCCTACACAGATACGCAGTATTTT. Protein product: CASSQADAYTDTQYF.

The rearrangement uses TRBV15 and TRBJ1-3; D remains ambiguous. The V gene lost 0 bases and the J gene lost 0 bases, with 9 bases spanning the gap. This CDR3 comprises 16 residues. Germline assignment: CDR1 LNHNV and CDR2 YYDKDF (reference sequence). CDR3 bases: TGTGCCACCAGCAGAGATCGACTTAACTCTGGAAACACCATATATTTT. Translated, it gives CATSRDRLNSGNTIYF.

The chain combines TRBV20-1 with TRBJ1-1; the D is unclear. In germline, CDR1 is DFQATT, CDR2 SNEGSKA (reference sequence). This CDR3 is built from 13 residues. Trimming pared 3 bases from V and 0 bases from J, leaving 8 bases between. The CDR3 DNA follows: TGCAGTGCTAGGTGGGGTTTGAACACTGAAGCTTTCTTT. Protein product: CSARWGLNTEAFF.

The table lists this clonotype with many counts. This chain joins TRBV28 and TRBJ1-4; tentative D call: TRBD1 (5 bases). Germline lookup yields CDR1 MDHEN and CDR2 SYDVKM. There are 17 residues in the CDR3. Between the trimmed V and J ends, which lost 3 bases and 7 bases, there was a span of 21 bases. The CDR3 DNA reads TGTGCCAGCAGTTTTGGGAGCGTGGGGGGGTATGGTGAAAAACTGTTTTTT. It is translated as CASSFGSVGGYGEKLFF.

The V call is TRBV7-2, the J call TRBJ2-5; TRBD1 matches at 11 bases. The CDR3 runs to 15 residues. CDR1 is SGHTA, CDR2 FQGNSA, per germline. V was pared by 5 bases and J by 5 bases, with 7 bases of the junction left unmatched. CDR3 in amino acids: CASSQGQGVGETQYF. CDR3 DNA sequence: TGTGCCAGCAGCCAGGGACAGGGGGTGGGGGAGACCCAGTACTTC.

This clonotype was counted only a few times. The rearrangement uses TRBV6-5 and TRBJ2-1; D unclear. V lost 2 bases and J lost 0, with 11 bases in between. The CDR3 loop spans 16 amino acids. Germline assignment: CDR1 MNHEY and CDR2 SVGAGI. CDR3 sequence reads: CASSYEGFVSYNEQFF. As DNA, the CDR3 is TGTGCCAGCAGTTACGAAGGATTTGTCTCCTACAATGAGCAGTTCTTC.

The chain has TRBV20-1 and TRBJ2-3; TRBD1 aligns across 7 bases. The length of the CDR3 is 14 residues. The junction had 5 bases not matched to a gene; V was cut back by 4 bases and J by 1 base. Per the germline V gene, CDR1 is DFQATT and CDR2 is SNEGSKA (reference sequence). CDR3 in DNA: TGCAGTGCTATTAGACAGGGCGGCACAGATACGCAGTATTTT. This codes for CSAIRQGGTDTQYF.

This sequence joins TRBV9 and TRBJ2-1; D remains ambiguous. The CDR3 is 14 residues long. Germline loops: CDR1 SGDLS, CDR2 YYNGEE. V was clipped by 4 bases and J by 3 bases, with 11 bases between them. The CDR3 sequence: CASSTGRSYNEQFF. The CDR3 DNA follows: TGTGCCAGCAGCACTGGCAGGAGCTACAATGAGCAGTTCTTC.

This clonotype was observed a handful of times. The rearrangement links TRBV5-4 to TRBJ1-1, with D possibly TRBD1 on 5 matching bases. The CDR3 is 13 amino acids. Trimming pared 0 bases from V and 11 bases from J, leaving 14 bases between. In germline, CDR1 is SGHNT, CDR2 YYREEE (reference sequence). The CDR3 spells CASSLDEGRGAFF. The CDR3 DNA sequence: TGTGCCAGCAGCTTGGACGAGGGGCGCGGTGCTTTCTTT.

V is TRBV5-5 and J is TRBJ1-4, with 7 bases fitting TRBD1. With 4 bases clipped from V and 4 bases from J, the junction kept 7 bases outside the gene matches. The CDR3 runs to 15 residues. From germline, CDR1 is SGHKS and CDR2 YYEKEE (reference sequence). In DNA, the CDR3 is TGTGCCAGCAGCCCGACCGGGACAGATAATGAAAAACTGTTTTTT. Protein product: CASSPTGTDNEKLFF.

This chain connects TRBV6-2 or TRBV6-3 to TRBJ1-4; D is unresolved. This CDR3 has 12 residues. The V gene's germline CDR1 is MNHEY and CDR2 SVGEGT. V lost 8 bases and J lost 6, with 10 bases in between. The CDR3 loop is CASLDGYEKLFF. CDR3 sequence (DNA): TGTGCCAGCCTGGACGGGTATGAAAAACTGTTTTTT.

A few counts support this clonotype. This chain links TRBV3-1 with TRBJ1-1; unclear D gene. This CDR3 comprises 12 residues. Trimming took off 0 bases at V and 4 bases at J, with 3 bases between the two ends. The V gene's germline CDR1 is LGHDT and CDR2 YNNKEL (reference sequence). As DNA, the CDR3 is TGTGCCAGCAGCCAAGAATCCACTGAAGCTTTCTTT. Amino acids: CASSQESTEAFF.

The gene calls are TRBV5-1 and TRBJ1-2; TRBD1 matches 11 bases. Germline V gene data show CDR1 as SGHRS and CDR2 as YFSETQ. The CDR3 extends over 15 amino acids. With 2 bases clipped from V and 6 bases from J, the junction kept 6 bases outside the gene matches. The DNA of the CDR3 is TGCGCCAGCAGCTTCGGGACAGGGGGGTCTCATGGCTACACCTTC. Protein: CASSFGTGGSHGYTF.